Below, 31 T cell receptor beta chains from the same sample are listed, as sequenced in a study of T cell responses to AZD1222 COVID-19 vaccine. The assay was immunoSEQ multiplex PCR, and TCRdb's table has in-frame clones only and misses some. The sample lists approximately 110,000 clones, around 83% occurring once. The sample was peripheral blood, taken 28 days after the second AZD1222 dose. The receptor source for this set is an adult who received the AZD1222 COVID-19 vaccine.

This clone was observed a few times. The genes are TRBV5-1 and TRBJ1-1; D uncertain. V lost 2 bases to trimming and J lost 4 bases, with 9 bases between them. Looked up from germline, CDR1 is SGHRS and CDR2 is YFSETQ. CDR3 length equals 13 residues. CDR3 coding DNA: TGCGCCAGCAGCTTTTTAGCTACCACTGAAGCTTTCTTT. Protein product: CASSFLATTEAFF.

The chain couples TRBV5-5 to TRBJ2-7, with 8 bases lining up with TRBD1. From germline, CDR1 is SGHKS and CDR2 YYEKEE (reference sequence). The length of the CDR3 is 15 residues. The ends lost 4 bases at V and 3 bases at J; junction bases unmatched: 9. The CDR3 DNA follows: TGTGCCAGCAGCCTCTCAACCGGGACAGGCTACGAGCAGTACTTC. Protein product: CASSLSTGTGYEQYF.

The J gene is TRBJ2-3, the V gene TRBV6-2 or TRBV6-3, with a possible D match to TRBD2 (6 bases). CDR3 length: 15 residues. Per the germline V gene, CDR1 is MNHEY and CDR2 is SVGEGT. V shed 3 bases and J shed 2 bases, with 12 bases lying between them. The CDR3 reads CASSYSGTDTDTQYF. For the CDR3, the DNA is TGTGCCAGCAGTTATTCCGGGACTGACACAGATACGCAGTATTTT.

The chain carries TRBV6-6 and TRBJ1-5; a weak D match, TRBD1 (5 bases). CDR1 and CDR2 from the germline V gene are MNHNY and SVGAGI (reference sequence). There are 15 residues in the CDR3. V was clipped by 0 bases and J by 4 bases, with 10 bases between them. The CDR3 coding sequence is TGTGCCAGCAGTTACTCGAGAGGGGATAATCAGCCCCAGCATTTT. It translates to CASSYSRGDNQPQHF.

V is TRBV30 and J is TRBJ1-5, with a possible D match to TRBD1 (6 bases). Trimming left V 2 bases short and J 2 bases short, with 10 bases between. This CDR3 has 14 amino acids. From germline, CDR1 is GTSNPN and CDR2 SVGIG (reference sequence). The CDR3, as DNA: TGTGCCTGGAGTCTCGAGGGGGGCAATCAGCCCCAGCATTTT. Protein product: CAWSLEGGNQPQHF.

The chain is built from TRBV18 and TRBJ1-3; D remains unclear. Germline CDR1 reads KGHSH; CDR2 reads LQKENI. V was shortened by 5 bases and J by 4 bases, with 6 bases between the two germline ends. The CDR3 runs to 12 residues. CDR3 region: CASSASGNTIYF. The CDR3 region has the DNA TGTGCCAGCTCAGCCTCAGGAAACACCATATATTTT.

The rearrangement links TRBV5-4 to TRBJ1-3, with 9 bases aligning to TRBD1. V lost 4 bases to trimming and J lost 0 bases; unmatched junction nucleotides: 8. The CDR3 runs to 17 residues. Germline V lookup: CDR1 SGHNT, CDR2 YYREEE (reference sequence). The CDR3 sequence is CASSRTGTGLSGNTIYF. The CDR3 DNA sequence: TGTGCCAGCAGCCGTACCGGGACAGGGCTCTCTGGAAACACCATATATTTT.

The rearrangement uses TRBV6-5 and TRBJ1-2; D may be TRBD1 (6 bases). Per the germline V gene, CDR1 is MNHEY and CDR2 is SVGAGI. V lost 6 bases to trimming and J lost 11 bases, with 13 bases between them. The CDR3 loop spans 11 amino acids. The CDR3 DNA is TGTGCCAGCAGGGAGGGGGACAATTACACCTTC. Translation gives CASREGDNYTF.

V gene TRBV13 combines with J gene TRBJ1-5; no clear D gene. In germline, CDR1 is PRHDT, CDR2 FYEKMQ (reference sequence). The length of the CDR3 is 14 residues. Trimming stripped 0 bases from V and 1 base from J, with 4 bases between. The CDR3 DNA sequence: TGTGCCAGCAGCTTAGGGGACAGCAATCAGCCCCAGCATTTT. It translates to CASSLGDSNQPQHF.

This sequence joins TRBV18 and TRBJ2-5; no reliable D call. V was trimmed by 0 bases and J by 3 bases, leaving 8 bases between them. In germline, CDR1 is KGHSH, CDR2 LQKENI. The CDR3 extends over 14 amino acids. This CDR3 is CASSPPTLEETQYF. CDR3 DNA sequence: TGTGCCAGCTCACCACCTACTTTGGAAGAGACCCAGTACTTC.

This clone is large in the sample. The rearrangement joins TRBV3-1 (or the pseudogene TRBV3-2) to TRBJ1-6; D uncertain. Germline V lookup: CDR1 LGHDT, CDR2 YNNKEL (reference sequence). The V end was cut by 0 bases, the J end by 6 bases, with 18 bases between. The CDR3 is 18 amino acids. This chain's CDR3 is CASSQDRRVMEANSPLHF. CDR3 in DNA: TGTGCCAGCAGCCAAGATCGCCGGGTTATGGAAGCTAATTCACCCCTCCACTTT.

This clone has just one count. The CDR3 DNA reads TGTGCCAGTAGTTCCGGGACGAGCCAAGAGACCCAGTACTTC. Protein product: CASSSGTSQETQYF. J is TRBJ2-5 and V is TRBV19; D may correspond to TRBD1 or TRBD2 (5 bases each). Germline V gene data show CDR1 as LNHDA and CDR2 as SQIVND (reference sequence). The CDR3 is made up of 14 amino acids. V lost 5 bases, J lost 1 base, and 11 bases lay in between.

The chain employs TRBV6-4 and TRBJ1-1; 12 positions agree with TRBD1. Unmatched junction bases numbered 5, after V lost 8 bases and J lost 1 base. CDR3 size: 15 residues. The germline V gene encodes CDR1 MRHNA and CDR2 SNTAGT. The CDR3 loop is CASAGQGAGNTEAFF. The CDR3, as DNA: TGTGCCAGCGCGGGACAGGGGGCTGGGAACACTGAAGCTTTCTTT.

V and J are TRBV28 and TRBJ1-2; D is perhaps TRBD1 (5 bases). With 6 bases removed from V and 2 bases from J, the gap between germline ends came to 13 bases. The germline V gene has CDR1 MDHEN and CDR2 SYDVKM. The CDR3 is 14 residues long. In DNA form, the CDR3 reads TGTGCCAGCAGACAGGACGGTACGAACTATGGCTACACCTTC. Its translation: CASRQDGTNYGYTF.

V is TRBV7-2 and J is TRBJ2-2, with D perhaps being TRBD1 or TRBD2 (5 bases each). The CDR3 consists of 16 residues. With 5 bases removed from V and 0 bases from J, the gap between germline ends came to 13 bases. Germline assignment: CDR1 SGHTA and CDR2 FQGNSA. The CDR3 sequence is CASSLQMGANTGELFF. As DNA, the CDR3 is TGTGCCAGCAGCCTACAGATGGGGGCGAACACCGGGGAGCTGTTTTTT. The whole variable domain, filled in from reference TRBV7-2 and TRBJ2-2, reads GAGVSQSPSNKVTEKGKDVELRCDPISGHTALYWYRQSLGQGLEFLIYFQGNSAPDKSGLPSDRFSAERTGGSVSTLTIQRTQQEDSAVYLCASSLQMGANTGELFFGEGSRLTVL.

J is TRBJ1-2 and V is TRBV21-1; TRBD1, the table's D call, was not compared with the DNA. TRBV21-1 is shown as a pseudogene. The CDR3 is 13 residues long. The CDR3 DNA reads TGTGCCAGCAGCCTACGGACAGGGCCGGGCTACACCTTC. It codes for CASSLRTGPGYTF.

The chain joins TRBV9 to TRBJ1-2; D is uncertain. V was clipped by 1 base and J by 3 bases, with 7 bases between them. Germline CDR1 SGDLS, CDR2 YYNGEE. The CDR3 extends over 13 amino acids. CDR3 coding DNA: TGTGCCAGCAGCGTACCCCCTGACTATGGCTACACCTTC. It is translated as CASSVPPDYGYTF.

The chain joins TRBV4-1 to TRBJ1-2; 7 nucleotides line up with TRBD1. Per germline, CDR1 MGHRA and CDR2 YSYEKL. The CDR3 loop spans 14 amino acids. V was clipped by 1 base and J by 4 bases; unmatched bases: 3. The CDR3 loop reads CASSQGAGGYGYTF. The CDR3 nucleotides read TGCGCCAGCAGCCAAGGAGCAGGGGGCTATGGCTACACCTTC.

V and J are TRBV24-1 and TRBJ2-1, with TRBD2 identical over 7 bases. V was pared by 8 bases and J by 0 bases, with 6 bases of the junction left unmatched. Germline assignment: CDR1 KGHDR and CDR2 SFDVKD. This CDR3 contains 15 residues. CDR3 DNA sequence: TGTGCCACCACGGGGGGTAAAAGCTCCTACAATGAGCAGTTCTTC. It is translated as CATTGGKSSYNEQFF.

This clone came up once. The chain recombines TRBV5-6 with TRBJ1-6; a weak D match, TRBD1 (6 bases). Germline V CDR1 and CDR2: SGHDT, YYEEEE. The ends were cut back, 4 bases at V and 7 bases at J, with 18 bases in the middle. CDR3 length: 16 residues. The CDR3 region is CASSGPRGSRNSPLHF. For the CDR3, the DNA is TGTGCCAGCAGCGGACCCAGGGGCTCGCGGAATTCACCCCTCCACTTT.

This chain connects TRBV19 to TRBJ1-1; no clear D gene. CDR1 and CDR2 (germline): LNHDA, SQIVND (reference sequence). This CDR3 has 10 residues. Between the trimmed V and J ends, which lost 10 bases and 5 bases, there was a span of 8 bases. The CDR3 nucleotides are TGTGCCACAGGACGGACTGAAGCTTTCTTT. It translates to CATGRTEAFF.

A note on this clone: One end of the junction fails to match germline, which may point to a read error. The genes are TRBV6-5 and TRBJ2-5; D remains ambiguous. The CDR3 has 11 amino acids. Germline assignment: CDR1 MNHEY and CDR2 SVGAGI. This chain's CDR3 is CASSYQETQYF. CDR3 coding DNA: TGTGCCAGCAGTTACCAGGAGACCCAGTACTTC.

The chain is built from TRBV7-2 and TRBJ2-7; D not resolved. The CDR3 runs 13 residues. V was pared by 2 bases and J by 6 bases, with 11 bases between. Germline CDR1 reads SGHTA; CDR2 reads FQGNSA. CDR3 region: CASSLNTFSEQYF. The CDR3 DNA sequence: TGTGCCAGCAGCTTAAACACGTTCTCCGAGCAGTACTTC. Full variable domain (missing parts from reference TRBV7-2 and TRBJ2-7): GAGVSQSPSNKVTEKGKDVELRCDPISGHTALYWYRQSLGQGLEFLIYFQGNSAPDKSGLPSDRFSAERTGGSVSTLTIQRTQQEDSAVYLCASSLNTFSEQYFGPGTRLTVT.

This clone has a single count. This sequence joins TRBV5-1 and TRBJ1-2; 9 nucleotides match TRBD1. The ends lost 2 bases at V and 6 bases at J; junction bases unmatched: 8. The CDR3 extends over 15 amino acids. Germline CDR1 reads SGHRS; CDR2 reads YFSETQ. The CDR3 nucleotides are TGCGCCAGCAGCTTCCAAGGACAGGGGAGGGATGGCTACACCTTC. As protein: CASSFQGQGRDGYTF.

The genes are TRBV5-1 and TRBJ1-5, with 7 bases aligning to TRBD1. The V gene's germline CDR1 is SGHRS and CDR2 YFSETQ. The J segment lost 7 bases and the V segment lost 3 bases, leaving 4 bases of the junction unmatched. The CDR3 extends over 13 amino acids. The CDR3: CASSSQGNQPQHF. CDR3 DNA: TGCGCCAGCAGCTCACAGGGGAACCAGCCCCAGCATTTT.

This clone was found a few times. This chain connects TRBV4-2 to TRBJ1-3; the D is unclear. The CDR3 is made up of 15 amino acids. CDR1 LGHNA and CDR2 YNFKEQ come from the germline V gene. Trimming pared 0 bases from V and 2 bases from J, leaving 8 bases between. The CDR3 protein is CASSQDKNTGNTIYF. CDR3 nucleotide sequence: TGTGCCAGCAGCCAAGATAAGAACACTGGAAACACCATATATTTT.

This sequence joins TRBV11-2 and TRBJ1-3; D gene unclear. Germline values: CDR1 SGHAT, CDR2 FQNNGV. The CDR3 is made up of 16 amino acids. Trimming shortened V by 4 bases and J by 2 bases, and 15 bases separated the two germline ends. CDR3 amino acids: CASSSLTRITGNTIYF. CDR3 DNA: TGTGCCAGCAGCTCCCTGACAAGGATAACTGGAAACACCATATATTTT. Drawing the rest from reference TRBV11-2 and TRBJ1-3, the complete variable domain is EAGVAQSPRYKIIEKRQSVAFWCNPISGHATLYWYQQILGQGPKLLIQFQNNGVVDDSQLPKDRFSAERLKGVDSTLKIQPAKLEDSAVYLCASSSLTRITGNTIYFGEGSWLTVV.

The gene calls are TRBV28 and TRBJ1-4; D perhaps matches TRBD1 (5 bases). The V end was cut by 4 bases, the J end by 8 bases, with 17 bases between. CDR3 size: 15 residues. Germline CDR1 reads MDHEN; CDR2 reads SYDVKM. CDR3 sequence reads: CASSSIRAGEEKLFF. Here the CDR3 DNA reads TGTGCCAGCAGTTCCATCCGGGCGGGGGAGGAAAAACTGTTTTTT.

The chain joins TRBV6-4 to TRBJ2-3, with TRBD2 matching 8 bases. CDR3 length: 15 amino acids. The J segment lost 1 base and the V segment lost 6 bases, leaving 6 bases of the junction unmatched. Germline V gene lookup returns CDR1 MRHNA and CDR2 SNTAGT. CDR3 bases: TGTGCCAGCAGCCCACTAGCGGAGGGCACAGATACGCAGTATTTT. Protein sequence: CASSPLAEGTDTQYF.

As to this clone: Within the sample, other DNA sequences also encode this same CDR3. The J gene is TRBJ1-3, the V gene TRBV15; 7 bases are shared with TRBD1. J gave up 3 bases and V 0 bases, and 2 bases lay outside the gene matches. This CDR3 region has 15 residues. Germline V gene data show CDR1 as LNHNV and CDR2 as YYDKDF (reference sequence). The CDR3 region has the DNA TGTGCCACCAGCAGAGATCCAGGGGGTGGAAACACCATATATTTT. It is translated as CATSRDPGGGNTIYF.

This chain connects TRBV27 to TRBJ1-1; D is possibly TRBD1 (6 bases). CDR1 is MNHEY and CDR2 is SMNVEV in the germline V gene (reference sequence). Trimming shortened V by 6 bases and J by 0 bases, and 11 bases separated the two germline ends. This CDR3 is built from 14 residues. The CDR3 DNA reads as TGTGCCAGCAGCACCGGGACACTGAACACTGAAGCTTTCTTT. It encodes CASSTGTLNTEAFF.